This entry lists 18 T cell receptor beta chains sequenced from one sample in a study of early T cells in non-severe SARS-CoV-2 infection. TCRdb processed the 5' RACE reads anew with MiXCR; each CDR3 protein has one entry. Of fewer than 100,000 distinct CDR3 sequences in the sample, over 9.5% were seen once. The specimen was whole blood. All receptors come from an adult who was a healthcare worker with PCR-confirmed SARS-CoV-2 infection or an uninfected control (not recorded which).

This clonotype was seen a handful of times. CDR3 loop: CASSEFDKQETQYF. In DNA, the CDR3 is TGTGCCAGCAGTGAATTTGACAAACAAGAGACCCAGTACTTC. The rearrangement links TRBV25-1 to TRBJ2-5; D gene uncertain. The germline gives CDR1 MGHDK, CDR2 SYGVNS. The CDR3 extends over 14 amino acids. Trimming cost V 1 base and J 2 bases, with 8 bases left between them.

The sample holds a few counts of this clonotype. The chain uses TRBV3-1 and TRBJ2-7, with a possible D match to TRBD1 (5 bases). Trimming took off 5 bases at V and 7 bases at J, with 9 bases between the two ends. The CDR3 is 11 amino acids. The germline V gene has CDR1 LGHDT and CDR2 YNNKEL (reference sequence). The CDR3 loop is CASSSWTEQYF. The DNA for the CDR3 is TGTGCCAGCAGCTCTTGGACAGAGCAGTACTTC.

The chain uses TRBV11-2 and TRBJ2-5; D is unresolved. Per germline, CDR1 SGHAT and CDR2 FQNNGV. Trimming pared 0 bases from V and 5 bases from J, leaving 10 bases between. CDR3 length equals 14 residues. The CDR3 region is CASSLDPTGETQYF. The DNA for the CDR3 is TGTGCCAGCAGCTTAGATCCCACTGGCGAGACCCAGTACTTC.

The J gene is TRBJ1-5, the V gene TRBV28; D is unresolved. V lost 3 bases to trimming and J lost 3 bases, with 15 bases between them. Germline CDR1 is MDHEN and CDR2 is SYDVKM. This CDR3 region has 16 residues. CDR3: CASSLDFASPNQPQHF. The CDR3, as DNA: TGTGCCAGCAGTTTGGACTTCGCTTCCCCCAATCAGCCCCAGCATTTT. The variable domain in full, with the rest retrieved from reference TRBV28 and TRBJ1-5, is DVKVTQSSRYLVKRTGEKVFLECVQDMDHENMFWYRQDPGLGLRLIYFSYDVKMKEKGDIPEGYSVSREKKERFSLILESASTNQTSMYLCASSLDFASPNQPQHFGDGTRLSIL.

This clonotype turned up a few times. CDR3 residues: CSVRIRSESGANVLTF. The CDR3, as DNA: TGCAGCGTCCGGATACGTTCTGAGTCTGGGGCCAACGTCCTGACTTTC. The genes are TRBV29-1 and TRBJ2-6; D is uncertain. The CDR3 covers 16 residues. CDR1 SQVTM and CDR2 ANQGSEA come from the germline V gene. Trimming took off 6 bases at V and 1 base at J, with 16 bases between the two ends.

V and J are TRBV29-1 and TRBJ1-5; D is unclear. The V end was cut by 4 bases, the J end by 1 base, with 11 bases between. The CDR3 sequence is 14 residues long. Germline V gene lookup returns CDR1 SQVTM and CDR2 ANQGSEA. CDR3 in amino acids: CSVGGTRSNQPQHF. The DNA of the CDR3 is TGCAGCGTTGGAGGCACACGGAGCAATCAGCCCCAGCATTTT.

This clonotype was detected many times. V and J are TRBV20-1 and TRBJ1-5; D possibly corresponds to TRBD1 (5 bases). V was shortened by 0 bases and J by 0 bases, with 15 bases between the two germline ends. The germline V gene has CDR1 DFQATT and CDR2 SNEGSKA (reference sequence). The CDR3 consists of 17 residues. DNA of the CDR3: TGCAGTGCTAGAGACAGGCAGAGGGGCTATAGCAATCAGCCCCAGCATTTT. Translated: CSARDRQRGYSNQPQHF.

The chain carries TRBV5-1 and TRBJ2-5, with 7 bases lining up with TRBD2. This CDR3 is built from 14 residues. Germline V lookup: CDR1 SGHRS, CDR2 YFSETQ. The J segment lost 4 bases and the V segment lost 4 bases, leaving 7 bases of the junction unmatched. The CDR3 here is CASSGTNPPETQYF. The CDR3 DNA reads as TGCGCCAGCAGCGGGACTAACCCTCCAGAGACCCAGTACTTC.

This clonotype was recorded at least ten times. The chain couples TRBV7-6 to TRBJ2-4; D might be TRBD2 (6 bases). The V gene lost 5 bases and the J gene lost 9 bases, with 11 bases spanning the gap. This CDR3 region has 12 residues. The germline V gene encodes CDR1 SGHVS and CDR2 FNYEAQ. CDR3 coding DNA: TGTGCCAGCAGCGGGGACTCGGGCATTCAGTACTTC. Its protein is CASSGDSGIQYF.

There are a few counts of this clonotype. The J gene is TRBJ2-3, the V gene TRBV29-1; 9 bases fit TRBD1. The V segment lost 6 bases and the J segment 5 bases; nucleotides outside the gene matches: 9. This CDR3 has 14 residues. The germline CDR1 and CDR2 sequences are SQVTM and ANQGSEA. CDR3 DNA sequence: TGCAGCGTGGACAGGGGACTCGGAGTAGATACGCAGTATTTT. Translating gives CSVDRGLGVDTQYF.

This clonotype came up a few times. The J gene is TRBJ2-1, the V gene TRBV4-2, with 14 nucleotides matching TRBD2. V gave up 3 bases and J gave up 4 bases; unmatched junction bases: 14. This CDR3 is built from 20 residues. The germline CDR1 and CDR2 sequences are LGHNA and YNFKEQ. The CDR3 DNA reads as TGTGCCAGCAGCCAGGACCCCGGGACTAGCGGGAGTAGATTGTACAATGAGCAGTTCTTC. Protein: CASSQDPGTSGSRLYNEQFF.

This chain connects TRBV20-1 to TRBJ1-5; D is possibly TRBD1 (5 bases). The V gene's germline CDR1 is DFQATT and CDR2 SNEGSKA (reference sequence). V was shortened by 4 bases and J by 6 bases, with 16 bases between the two germline ends. The CDR3 runs to 14 residues. DNA of the CDR3: TGCAGTGCTAAACCGGGGGGGTTCGTTCAGCCCCAGCATTTT. It translates to CSAKPGGFVQPQHF.

The rearrangement uses TRBV29-1 and TRBJ2-7; 9 bases agree with TRBD2. There are 13 residues in the CDR3. The J segment lost 3 bases and the V segment lost 2 bases, leaving 2 bases of the junction unmatched. Germline loops: CDR1 SQVTM, CDR2 ANQGSEA. CDR3 loop: CSVELAGSYEQYF. The CDR3 DNA is TGCAGCGTTGAACTAGCGGGAAGCTACGAGCAGTACTTC.

The chain couples TRBV24-1 to TRBJ2-1; 9 positions match TRBD2. This CDR3 contains 15 residues. The V gene end was trimmed by 4 bases and the J gene end by 5 bases; junction bases not matched to a gene: 5. CDR1 and CDR2 (germline): KGHDR, SFDVKD. In DNA form, the CDR3 reads TGTGCCACCAGTGACCGTAGCGGGAGCGACAATGAGCAGTTCTTC. This sequence encodes CATSDRSGSDNEQFF.

There are many counts of this clonotype. The rearrangement links TRBV6-7 to TRBJ1-5; the D is unclear. TRBV6-7 is an open reading frame, and its role is uncertain. The length of the CDR3 is 13 residues. V lost 6 bases and J 5 bases, leaving 11 bases between the germline ends. The DNA of the CDR3 is TGTGCCAGCAGGAGAGGTCCCCATCAGCCCCAGCATTTT. Its protein product is CASRRGPHQPQHF.

This clonotype was seen only a few times. The V call is TRBV28, the J call TRBJ2-7, with D possibly being TRBD2 (6 bases). From germline, CDR1 is MDHEN and CDR2 SYDVKM. V was clipped by 7 bases and J by 4 bases, with 20 bases between them. This CDR3 comprises 15 residues. CDR3 sequence reads: CASNDRAGRRYEQYF. CDR3 in DNA: TGTGCCAGCAACGATCGGGCGGGACGGCGGTACGAGCAGTACTTC.

The chain combines TRBV28 with TRBJ2-2; 8 bases are a match to TRBD2. The CDR3 sequence is 15 residues long. CDR1 and CDR2 (germline): MDHEN, SYDVKM. V lost 10 bases, J lost 5 bases, and 12 bases stayed unmatched. In nucleotides, the CDR3 is TGTGCCACCCGCAAGAGCGGGAGCCGTACCGGGGAGCTGTTTTTT. It encodes CATRKSGSRTGELFF.

This chain joins TRBV19 and TRBJ2-4; D is undetermined. The CDR3 is made up of 17 amino acids. V was trimmed by 3 bases and J by 0 bases, leaving 15 bases between them. Germline V lookup: CDR1 LNHDA, CDR2 SQIVND (reference sequence). CDR3 in DNA: TGTGCCAGTAGTATCCTCCCTACCGTTCTAGCCAAAAACATTCAGTACTTC. Amino acid sequence: CASSILPTVLAKNIQYF.